The 22 T cell receptor beta chains below come from one sample, sequenced in a study of blood T cell repertoires in COVID-19. Assay used: immunoSEQ multiplex PCR; TCRdb lists only in-frame clones, some missing. This table holds about 150,000 clones, around 84% found once. What was sequenced was peripheral blood. The receptors shown here come from a man older than 75 with acute or convalescent COVID-19.

CDR3 loop: CASSQEQGGTEAFF. In nucleotides, the CDR3 is TGTGCCAGCAGCCAAGAGCAGGGAGGCACTGAAGCTTTCTTT. The chain employs TRBV4-2 and TRBJ1-1; D may be TRBD1 (5 bases). V lost 0 bases to trimming and J lost 4 bases, with 9 bases between them. The germline V gene has CDR1 LGHNA and CDR2 YNFKEQ. The CDR3 has 14 residues.

J is TRBJ2-1 and V is TRBV7-9, with 8 bases fitting TRBD1. The germline V gene encodes CDR1 SEHNR and CDR2 FQNEAQ (reference sequence). The V and J ends lost 5 bases and 3 bases, in that order; junction bases with no gene match: 9. This CDR3 is built from 16 residues. The CDR3: CASSRLLGQGYNEQFF. The DNA for the CDR3 is TGTGCCAGCAGCCGTTTACTAGGACAGGGCTACAATGAGCAGTTCTTC.

The chain recombines TRBV11-2 with TRBJ2-3, with unresolved D. The CDR3 spans 13 residues. V was clipped by 0 bases and J by 5 bases, with 6 bases between them. From germline, CDR1 is SGHAT and CDR2 FQNNGV. The CDR3 loop reads CASSLDRLDTQYF. The DNA of the CDR3 is TGTGCCAGCAGCTTAGATCGACTAGATACGCAGTATTTT.

This clone appeared a single time. The gene calls are TRBV6-4 and TRBJ1-2; the match to TRBD1 covers 7 bases. The length of the CDR3 is 14 residues. V dropped 2 bases and J dropped 4; count of bases not matched to a gene: 4. In germline, CDR1 is MRHNA, CDR2 SNTAGT. CDR3 region: CASSDRGQAYGYTF. The CDR3 DNA is TGTGCCAGCAGTGACAGGGGGCAGGCCTATGGCTACACCTTC.

In this sample, this clone turned up many times. The chain links TRBV6-2 or TRBV6-3 to TRBJ2-3, with 13 positions matching TRBD2. Germline assignment: CDR1 MNHEY and CDR2 SVGEGT. Trimming took 2 bases from V and 4 from J; bases not matched to a gene: 9. The CDR3 covers 18 residues. The CDR3 spells CASSYLLAGGKSADTQYF. Here the CDR3 DNA reads TGTGCCAGCAGTTACCTACTAGCGGGGGGGAAGTCAGCAGATACGCAGTATTTT.

This chain joins TRBV9 and TRBJ1-1, with 8 bases matching TRBD1. This CDR3 contains 14 residues. Germline CDR1 and CDR2: SGDLS and YYNGEE. V shed 0 bases, J shed 6 bases, and the junction held 4 bases outside the gene matches. The CDR3 is CASSVAQGGSEAFF. Written as DNA, the CDR3 is TGTGCCAGCAGCGTAGCACAGGGGGGTTCTGAAGCTTTCTTT.

This clone was seen many times. This sequence joins TRBV7-8 and TRBJ1-2; no reliable D call. The CDR3 is 15 amino acids. Germline V CDR1 and CDR2: SGHVS, FQNEAQ. V lost 1 base and J 6 bases, leaving 15 bases between the germline ends. CDR3 sequence: CASSLGSVVLDGYTF. CDR3 DNA sequence: TGTGCCAGCAGCTTAGGAAGCGTTGTGTTGGATGGCTACACCTTC.

This rearrangement joins TRBV7-6 to TRBJ2-3, with 8 bases identical to TRBD2. CDR1 is SGHVS, CDR2 FNYEAQ, per germline. J was trimmed by 2 bases and V by 6 bases; bases with no gene match: 16. CDR3 length: 18 residues. The DNA of the CDR3 is TGTGCCAGCAGTTCTAGGCTCCGTAGCGGGGTTCCCACAGATACGCAGTATTTT. This codes for CASSSRLRSGVPTDTQYF.

The rearrangement uses TRBV6-8 and TRBJ1-4; a weak D match, TRBD1 (6 bases). This CDR3 has 15 residues. CDR1 and CDR2 (germline): MNHGY, SAAAGT. The V and J ends lost 5 bases and 3 bases respectively, with 13 bases between them. This CDR3 reads CASSNRVAANEKLFF. In nucleotides, the CDR3 is TGTGCCAGCAGTAACAGGGTGGCGGCTAATGAAAAACTGTTTTTT.

This chain uses TRBV6-1 with TRBJ2-4; D is ambiguous. CDR1 is MNHNS, CDR2 SASEGT, per germline. V lost 1 base and J 2 bases, leaving 9 bases between the germline ends. The CDR3 has 15 amino acids. The CDR3, as DNA: TGTGCCAGCAGTGAAGGCGGCGGTACCAAAAACATTCAGTACTTC. It specifies CASSEGGGTKNIQYF.

The V gene is TRBV3-1 (or the pseudogene TRBV3-2), the J gene TRBJ2-3; TRBD2 matches 7 bases. The CDR3 runs 16 residues. V lost 3 bases, J lost 0 bases, and 6 bases stayed unmatched. Germline V gene data show CDR1 as LGHDT and CDR2 as YNNKEL (reference sequence). The CDR3 coding sequence is TGTGCCAGCAGCCAGCTTAGCGGGTCTAGCACAGATACGCAGTATTTT. This codes for CASSQLSGSSTDTQYF.

CDR3 loop: CASRKTGDSSNQPQHF. The CDR3 region has the DNA TGTGCCAGCAGGAAAACAGGGGATTCCAGCAATCAGCCCCAGCATTTT. This chain connects TRBV28 to TRBJ1-5, with 7 bases that match TRBD1. Trimming took 6 bases from V and 1 from J; bases not matched to a gene: 9. This CDR3 contains 16 residues. Germline V gene data show CDR1 as MDHEN and CDR2 as SYDVKM.

This sequence joins TRBV19 and TRBJ2-5; 9 bases fit TRBD1. The CDR3 extends over 15 amino acids. V lost 6 bases and J lost 5; bases outside the gene matches: 10. Germline V lookup: CDR1 LNHDA, CDR2 SQIVND (reference sequence). CDR3 in DNA: TGTGCCAGTAGCCTCCCGGGACAGGGTACGGAGACCCAGTACTTC. It yields the protein CASSLPGQGTETQYF.

V gene TRBV14 combines with J gene TRBJ2-2; D not resolved. Trimming cost V 4 bases and J 8 bases, with 5 bases left between them. Germline V CDR1 and CDR2: SGHDN, FVKESK. This CDR3 comprises 11 residues. The CDR3 region has the DNA TGTGCCAGCAGCCTGACAGGGGAGCTGTTTTTT. This gives the protein CASSLTGELFF. The complete variable domain, with remaining parts taken from reference TRBV14 and TRBJ2-2, reads EAGVTQFPSHSVIEKGQTVTLRCDPISGHDNLYWYRRVMGKEIKFLLHFVKESKQDESGMPNNRFLAERTGGTYSTLKVQPAELEDSGVYFCASSLTGELFFGEGSRLTVL.

This rearrangement joins TRBV19 to TRBJ1-2; TRBD1 aligns across 7 bases. V dropped 3 bases and J dropped 7; count of bases not matched to a gene: 8. Germline V lookup: CDR1 LNHDA, CDR2 SQIVND (reference sequence). The CDR3 spans 14 residues. CDR3 DNA sequence: TGTGCCAGTAGTATGGACAGGCCGGCTGGTGGCTACACCTTC. Translating gives CASSMDRPAGGYTF.

The chain joins TRBV5-1 to TRBJ2-5; maybe TRBD2 (5 bases). V gave up 2 bases and J gave up 3 bases, with 5 bases separating them. Germline values: CDR1 SGHRS, CDR2 YFSETQ. The length of the CDR3 is 12 residues. The CDR3 bases are TGCGCCAGCAGCTTAGCGGAAGAGACCCAGTACTTC. This sequence encodes CASSLAEETQYF.

This clone occurred once. J is TRBJ2-2 and V is TRBV5-1, with D maybe TRBD2 (6 bases). CDR1 and CDR2 (germline): SGHRS, YFSETQ. The CDR3 totals 16 residues. Trimming shortened V by 0 bases and J by 1 base, and 10 bases separated the two germline ends. The CDR3: CASSLGGALNTGELFF. The CDR3 nucleotides read TGCGCCAGCAGCTTGGGCGGGGCCCTGAACACCGGGGAGCTGTTTTTT.

The V and J genes are TRBV6-2 or TRBV6-3 and TRBJ2-5; 8 bases are shared with TRBD1. The germline V gene has CDR1 MNHEY and CDR2 SVGEGT. The CDR3 consists of 16 residues. J gave up 4 bases and V 4 bases, and 11 bases lay outside the gene matches. The CDR3 DNA reads as TGTGCCAGCAGTTCCTTCGACAGGGGACAGTCAGAGACCCAGTACTTC. Its translation: CASSSFDRGQSETQYF.

The rearrangement uses TRBV18 and TRBJ2-3; D is perhaps TRBD1 (5 bases). Trimming removed 3 bases from V and 3 bases from J, with 13 bases in between. CDR1 is KGHSH and CDR2 is LQKENI in the germline V gene. The CDR3 is 15 amino acids. The CDR3 protein is CASSPRQYTTDTQYF. CDR3 nucleotide sequence: TGTGCCAGCTCACCCCGACAGTACACTACAGATACGCAGTATTTT.

The chain is built from TRBV5-4 and TRBJ1-4; weak D call: TRBD1 (5 bases). V gave up 4 bases and J gave up 5 bases, with 9 bases separating them. The length of the CDR3 is 13 residues. CDR1 SGHNT and CDR2 YYREEE come from the germline V gene (reference sequence). CDR3 region: CASSLQGNEKLFF. CDR3 nucleotides: TGTGCCAGCAGCCTCCAGGGAAATGAAAAACTGTTTTTT.

The chain is built from TRBV13 and TRBJ1-1, with TRBD1 as a possible D gene (5 bases). V was cut by 3 bases and J by 10 bases, with 12 bases left in between. CDR3 length: 12 residues. Germline V gene lookup returns CDR1 PRHDT and CDR2 FYEKMQ (reference sequence). The CDR3 sequence is CASSFNVQGAFF. The DNA for the CDR3 is TGTGCCAGCAGCTTTAACGTCCAGGGAGCTTTCTTT.

V usage is TRBV4-2 and J usage is TRBJ2-5, with TRBD1 identical over 9 bases. The CDR3 consists of 16 residues. Germline loops: CDR1 LGHNA, CDR2 YNFKEQ. With 2 bases clipped from V and 4 bases from J, the junction kept 8 bases outside the gene matches. The DNA of the CDR3 is TGTGCCAGCAGCCAACCGGGACAGGGAAAAGGAGAGACCCAGTACTTC. This translates into CASSQPGQGKGETQYF.